A selection of T cell receptor beta chains follows, all from one sample in a study of shared clonotypes between healthy human individuals. Sequencing was performed with immunoSEQ multiplex PCR; in TCRdb, only in-frame clones are kept and a portion is missing. In the table there are some 1,900,000 clones, approximately 94% of which are singletons. Material for sequencing was naive CD8+ T cells sorted from blood. These TCRs come from a young man in good health. Both conserved end residues are part of each CDR3. D genes are given only for firm matches. The listing skips clone size in some rows; elsewhere it reads once, few, many or a size class.

J	V	size	D	DNA	CDR3
TRBJ2-1	TRBV11-2	.	TRBD2	TGTGCCAGCAGCCCACCCAGCGGGAGGGTCGACAATGAGCAGTTCTTC	CASSPPSGRVDNEQFF
TRBJ1-2	TRBV7-9	.	.	TGTGCCAGCAGCTGGACAGTATCAACTAACTATGGCTACACCTTC	CASSWTVSTNYGYTF
TRBJ2-3	TRBV18	.	.	TGTGCCAGCTCACCACCGAGGGGTTTCGACACAGATACGCAGTATTTT	CASSPPRGFDTDTQYF
TRBJ1-2	TRBV11-2	.	TRBD1	TGTGCCAGCAGCTCCTATGAGGGGGCGCATCTCGAAAATGGCTACACCTTC	CASSSYEGAHLENGYTF
TRBJ2-3	TRBV11-2	.	.	TGTGCCAGCAGCTTCGAAGATACGCAGTATTTT	CASSFEDTQYF
TRBJ2-3	TRBV7-8	.	.	TGTGCCAGCAGCTTAGCAGAGGAGTGGAGCACAGATACGCAGTATTTT	CASSLAEEWSTDTQYF
TRBJ2-2	TRBV19	.	.	TGTGCCAGTAGTATAGCTGAGTCCGATGGCGGGGAGCTGTTTTTT	CASSIAESDGGELFF
TRBJ2-2	TRBV15	.	.	TGTGCCACCAGCACCCGGAGGGGGCCCAACACCGGGGAGCTGTTTTTT	CATSTRRGPNTGELFF
TRBJ2-2	TRBV27	.	TRBD2	TGTGCCAGCAGCCAAGAGGTTAATTCAGCGGGAAGGGAGGACGGGGAGCTGTTTTTT	CASSQEVNSAGREDGELFF
TRBJ1-5	TRBV6-5	.	.	TGTGCCAGCAGTTCCTGGGACATAAATCAGCCCCAGCATTTT	CASSSWDINQPQHF
TRBJ2-3	TRBV6-5	.	.	TGTGCCAGCAGTTACTTGGCGTCTGGAGATACGCAGTATTTT	CASSYLASGDTQYF
TRBJ2-3	TRBV15	.	.	TGTGCCACCAGCAGAGTAAGAACAGATACGCAGTATTTT	CATSRVRTDTQYF
TRBJ2-7	TRBV15	.	.	TGTGCCACCAGCAGCCGCCTTACCTACGAGCAGTACTTC	CATSSRLTYEQYF
TRBJ2-5	TRBV28	once	TRBD1	TGTGCCAGCAGCCCGGGACAGGCTTCCATTAGAGAGACCCAGTACTTC	CASSPGQASIRETQYF
TRBJ2-7	TRBV29-1	.	.	TGCAGCGTTATGACGGGGACCTACGAGCAGTACTTC	CSVMTGTYEQYF
TRBJ2-3	TRBV7-9	.	.	TGTGCCAGCAGCGAACGATACATCACAGATACGCAGTATTTT	CASSERYITDTQYF
TRBJ2-5	TRBV6-5	.	TRBD1	TGTGCCAGCAGTTCCCCAGGGGGCGGGGAGACCCAGTACTTC	CASSSPGGGETQYF
TRBJ2-7	TRBV19	.	TRBD1	TGTGCCAGTAGTATAGCGGCAGGGGGCGCGTCCGAGCAGTACTTC	CASSIAAGGASEQYF
TRBJ2-5	TRBV2	.	TRBD2	TGTGCCAGCAGTGAACTAGCGGGCGCTCAAGCGGGTCGAGAGACCCAGTACTTC	CASSELAGAQAGRETQYF
TRBJ2-1	TRBV7-3	.	TRBD1	TGTGCCAGCAGTTCAGGGGGCAATGAGCAGTTCTTC	CASSSGGNEQFF
TRBJ1-1	TRBV7-6	.	.	TGTGCCAGCAGCGAGGGACCGAACACTGAAGCTTTCTTT	CASSEGPNTEAFF
TRBJ2-1	TRBV10-3	.	TRBD1	TGTGCCACCTCAGGGGGACGAGGTAGGAATGAGCAGTTCTTC	CATSGGRGRNEQFF
TRBJ2-7	TRBV5-6	.	TRBD1	TGTGCCAGCAGATCCGACAGGGGGGCATCCTACGAGCAGTACTTC	CASRSDRGASYEQYF
TRBJ2-1	TRBV4-3	.	TRBD2	TGCGCCAGCAGCCAGTCACTAGCGGTTTACAATGAGCAGTTCTTC	CASSQSLAVYNEQFF
TRBJ2-3	TRBV27	.	.	TGTGCCAGCAGGACCCTAACGGGGTCAGATACGCAGTATTTT	CASRTLTGSDTQYF
TRBJ2-7	TRBV25-1	.	.	TGTGCCAGCAGTGAATCTATAGGACTCGGCACTTACGAGCAGTACTTC	CASSESIGLGTYEQYF